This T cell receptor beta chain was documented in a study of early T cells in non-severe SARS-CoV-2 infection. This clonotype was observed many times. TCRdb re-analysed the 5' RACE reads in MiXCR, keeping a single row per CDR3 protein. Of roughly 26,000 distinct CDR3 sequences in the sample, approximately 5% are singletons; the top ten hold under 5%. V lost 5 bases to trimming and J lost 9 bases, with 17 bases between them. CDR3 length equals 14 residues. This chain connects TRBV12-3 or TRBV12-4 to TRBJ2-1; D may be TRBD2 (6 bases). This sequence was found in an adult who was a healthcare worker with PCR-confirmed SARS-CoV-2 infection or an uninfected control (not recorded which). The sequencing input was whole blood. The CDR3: CASSTNRRGGEQFF. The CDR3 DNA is TGTGCCAGCAGTACCAACCGGCGGGGTGGTGAGCAGTTCTTC.